This T cell receptor (beta chain) was retrieved from a study of blood T cells in healthy people across ages. Sample-barcoded 5' priming and a J-beta primer mix drove a second PCR of about 6 to 12 cycles. In TCRdb, the 5' RACE reads were re-called with MiXCR into one record per CDR3 protein. The table includes hundreds of thousands of distinct CDR3 sequences, roughly 25% detected once. The table lists this clonotype with many counts. These records were also assigned to another study, of T cells of mothers and their children.

This receptor was identified in a boy younger than 18 in good health. The sequenced sample was blood.

The CDR3: CSVVQETQYF. The CDR3 coding sequence is TGCAGCGTTGTTCAAGAGACCCAGTACTTC. This rearrangement joins TRBV29-1 to TRBJ2-5, with D unclear. The V end lost 4 bases, the J end lost 2 bases, and 2 bases lay between the germline ends. CDR1 and CDR2 from the germline V gene are SQVTM and ANQGSEA. CDR3 length: 10 amino acids.